The 10 T cell receptor beta chains below were found in one sample sequenced in a study of T-cell memory formation after mild COVID-19. TCRdb ran MiXCR on the 5' RACE reads and lists one entry per CDR3 protein. This table holds tens of thousands of distinct CDR3 sequences, roughly 16% found once. Sequenced input: PBMCs or a T cell subset sorted from them (not recorded which). The receptors were sampled from a man between 18 and 35 years old who had mild COVID-19 (a few samples of this study predate the infection). Cell type and time point are not known.

This clonotype appeared a few times. The chain carries TRBV3-1 and TRBJ2-1; 10 bases are a match to TRBD2. The V gene end was trimmed by 6 bases and the J gene end by 5 bases; junction bases not matched to a gene: 7. Germline V lookup: CDR1 LGHDT, CDR2 YNNKEL (reference sequence). This CDR3 region has 15 residues. CDR3 protein: CASSDLAGAHNEQFF. DNA for the CDR3: TGTGCCAGCAGTGATCTAGCGGGGGCTCACAATGAGCAGTTCTTC.

This clonotype has more than one count but fewer than ten. V and J are TRBV20-1 and TRBJ1-2; weak D call: TRBD1 (6 bases). Between the trimmed V and J ends, which lost 3 bases and 2 bases, there was a span of 13 bases. Per germline, CDR1 DFQATT and CDR2 SNEGSKA (reference sequence). This CDR3 comprises 14 residues. The CDR3 nucleotides read TGCAGTGCTAGTTCCAGGACAGAAAACTATGGCTACACCTTC. It translates to CSASSRTENYGYTF.

This rearrangement joins TRBV7-9 to TRBJ2-2; D possibly uses TRBD1 or TRBD2 (5 bases each). Trimming took off 3 bases at V and 4 bases at J, with 15 bases between the two ends. CDR3 length: 16 residues. The germline V gene has CDR1 SEHNR and CDR2 FQNEAQ (reference sequence). CDR3 DNA: TGTGCCAGCAGCTTTGGGGGTAGTGGCTTCACCGGGGAGCTGTTTTTT. It is translated as CASSFGGSGFTGELFF.

This clonotype was detected only a few times. The gene calls are TRBV28 and TRBJ2-3, with D perhaps matching TRBD1 (5 bases). CDR3 length equals 16 residues. The ends were cut back, 3 bases at V and 1 base at J, with 14 bases in the middle. The germline V gene encodes CDR1 MDHEN and CDR2 SYDVKM. Here the CDR3 reads CASSFPGLGGTDTQYF. In DNA, the CDR3 is TGTGCCAGCAGTTTCCCGGGCTTAGGGGGCACAGATACGCAGTATTTT.

A note on this clonotype: A much bigger clone sits one base away, suggesting this may be a read error. The genes are TRBV6-5 and TRBJ2-3; 10 positions match TRBD2. Germline V lookup: CDR1 MNHEY, CDR2 SVGAGI. The CDR3 totals 14 residues. The CDR3 region is CASSPSGGTDTQCF. As DNA, the CDR3 is TGTGCCAGCAGTCCTAGCGGGGGAACAGATACGCAGTGTTTT.

This clonotype was counted a few times. J is TRBJ2-7 and V is TRBV15; D is perhaps TRBD1 (6 bases). CDR3 length: 19 amino acids. Germline CDR1 LNHNV, CDR2 YYDKDF (reference sequence). The germline V and J ends were trimmed by 0 bases and 3 bases, with 24 bases remaining between them. The CDR3, as DNA: TGTGCCACCAGCAGAGATATGGCAGGGGCGCTAGGGGCCTACTACGAGCAGTACTTC. Amino acid sequence: CATSRDMAGALGAYYEQYF.

The sample holds a few counts of this clonotype. The J gene is TRBJ1-2, the V gene TRBV4-1; D uncertain. Trimming took 2 bases from V and 0 from J, leaving 7 bases between them. Germline V CDR1 and CDR2: MGHRA, YSYEKL. The CDR3 loop spans 14 amino acids. The CDR3 reads CASSQRYTNYGYTF. CDR3 bases: TGCGCCAGCAGCCAAAGATATACTAACTATGGCTACACCTTC.

The chain recombines TRBV7-3 with TRBJ1-2; D is uncertain. The CDR3 is made up of 16 amino acids. CDR1 is SGHTA and CDR2 is FQGTGA in the germline V gene. The V end lost 2 bases, the J end lost 4 bases, and 17 bases lay between the germline ends. The DNA of the CDR3 is TGTGCCAGCAGCTTATCTCCGTTTCCTTGGAGCTATGGCTACACCTTC. Protein: CASSLSPFPWSYGYTF.

This clonotype has a count of ten or more. The rearrangement joins TRBV5-4 to TRBJ1-2, with D possibly TRBD1 on 6 matching bases. The CDR3 runs to 11 residues. The germline V and J ends were trimmed by 4 bases and 10 bases, with 11 bases remaining between them. CDR1 and CDR2 (germline): SGHNT, YYREEE (reference sequence). In nucleotides, the CDR3 is TGTGCCAGCAGCGCCACAGGGTACTACACCTTC. Its protein is CASSATGYYTF.

Only a few counts were recorded for this clonotype. The chain recombines TRBV27 with TRBJ2-3; 9 bases agree with TRBD1. CDR3 length: 15 amino acids. Losses at the gene ends were 5 bases for V and 2 bases for J; bases not matched to a gene: 5. The germline gives CDR1 MNHEY, CDR2 SMNVEV (reference sequence). The CDR3 DNA reads as TGTGCCAGCAGTCCAGACAGGGGGGACACAGATACGCAGTATTTT. As protein: CASSPDRGDTDTQYF.